Listed here are 20 T cell receptor beta chains from one sample, sequenced in a study of blood T cell repertoires in COVID-19. Sequencing used immunoSEQ multiplex PCR; TCRdb keeps in-frame clones, though not all of them. The table includes about 320,000 clones, around 90% detected once. The sequenced sample consisted of PBMCs or T cells enriched from blood (not recorded which). The source is a man in his 60s who had recovered from COVID-19.

The chain couples TRBV7-2 to TRBJ2-3; D ambiguous. This CDR3 region has 13 residues. The V gene lost 3 bases and the J gene lost 4 bases, with 8 bases spanning the gap. Germline-derived CDR1 and CDR2 are SGHTA and FQGNSA. CDR3: CASSFDGADTQYF. As DNA, the CDR3 is TGTGCCAGCAGCTTCGACGGAGCAGATACGCAGTATTTT. The full variable domain, in which reference TRBV7-2 and TRBJ2-3 provide the parts outside the CDR3, is GAGVSQSPSNKVTEKGKDVELRCDPISGHTALYWYRQSLGQGLEFLIYFQGNSAPDKSGLPSDRFSAERTGGSVSTLTIQRTQQEDSAVYLCASSFDGADTQYFGPGTRLTVL.

Concerning this clone itself: This CDR3 is also generated by other DNA sequences in the sample. The chain carries TRBV19 and TRBJ1-4; no clear D. The germline CDR1 and CDR2 sequences are LNHDA and SQIVND (reference sequence). With 3 bases removed from V and 0 bases from J, the gap between germline ends came to 8 bases. The CDR3 runs to 15 residues. DNA of the CDR3: TGTGCCAGTAGTATCGTCACAGCAACTAATGAAAAACTGTTTTTT. It translates to CASSIVTATNEKLFF.

This sequence joins TRBV30 and TRBJ2-5; D perhaps matches TRBD1 (6 bases). V was clipped by 6 bases and J by 5 bases, with 25 bases between them. This CDR3 has 16 residues. CDR1 is GTSNPN and CDR2 is SVGIG in the germline V gene (reference sequence). The chain's CDR3 is CACPTADSQIGETQYF. Here the CDR3 DNA reads TGTGCCTGCCCGACCGCGGACAGCCAAATCGGGGAGACCCAGTACTTC.

V gene TRBV10-3 combines with J gene TRBJ2-2, with D uncertain. The CDR3 runs 14 residues. With 8 bases removed from V and 2 bases from J, the gap between germline ends came to 12 bases. Per germline, CDR1 ENHRY and CDR2 SYGVKD. CDR3 protein: CAIGQVTNTGELFF. Written as DNA, the CDR3 is TGTGCCATCGGCCAGGTGACAAACACCGGGGAGCTGTTTTTT.

The gene calls are TRBV6-5 and TRBJ1-6, with a possible D match to TRBD1 (6 bases). V was shortened by 0 bases and J by 6 bases, with 12 bases between the two germline ends. The germline gives CDR1 MNHEY, CDR2 SVGAGI. The CDR3 runs to 16 residues. Written as DNA, the CDR3 is TGTGCCAGCAGTTACTCAACGGGACACTCTAATTCACCCCTCCACTTT. As protein: CASSYSTGHSNSPLHF.

This chain uses TRBV11-3 with TRBJ2-7; the D gene is possibly TRBD1 (6 bases). V lost 5 bases and J 2 bases, leaving 13 bases between the germline ends. From germline, CDR1 is SGHNT and CDR2 YENEEA. The CDR3 loop spans 14 amino acids. The CDR3 bases are TGTGCCAGCAGCATACAGGGTCGGGCCTACGAGCAGTACTTC. The encoded protein is CASSIQGRAYEQYF. The full variable domain, its missing parts supplied by reference TRBV11-3 and TRBJ2-7, is EAGVVQSPRYKIIEKKQPVAFWCNPISGHNTLYWYLQNLGQGPELLIRYENEEAVDDSQLPKDRFSAERLKGVDSTLKIQPAELGDSAVYLCASSIQGRAYEQYFGPGTRLTVT.

The V gene is TRBV30, the J gene TRBJ1-3, with 10 bases that match TRBD1. Trimming took 2 bases from V and 3 from J; bases not matched to a gene: 7. Germline values: CDR1 GTSNPN, CDR2 SVGIG (reference sequence). The CDR3 has 16 amino acids. DNA of the CDR3: TGTGCCTGGAGTCTCGCGGACAGGGGGTTTGGAAACACCATATATTTT. Encoded protein: CAWSLADRGFGNTIYF.

The J gene is TRBJ2-2, the V gene TRBV30, with unresolved D. V was trimmed by 0 bases and J by 2 bases, leaving 7 bases between them. Looked up from germline, CDR1 is GTSNPN and CDR2 is SVGIG (reference sequence). The CDR3 totals 14 residues. The CDR3 sequence: CAWSVTLNTGELFF. CDR3 sequence (DNA): TGTGCCTGGAGTGTAACCCTAAACACCGGGGAGCTGTTTTTT.

The V and J genes are TRBV18 and TRBJ1-4; D remains ambiguous. Trimming shortened V by 0 bases and J by 8 bases, and 4 bases separated the two germline ends. The CDR3 has 12 amino acids. Germline CDR1 reads KGHSH; CDR2 reads LQKENI. Here the CDR3 DNA reads TGTGCCAGCTCACCACCTGAGGAAAAACTGTTTTTT. It encodes CASSPPEEKLFF.

In this sample, this clone turned up once. The chain has TRBV6-5 and TRBJ2-7; 7 positions agree with TRBD1. J gave up 2 bases and V 0 bases, and 4 bases lay outside the gene matches. Germline V gene sequence: CDR1 MNHEY, CDR2 SVGAGI. This CDR3 contains 15 residues. The CDR3: CASSYSDRQAYEQYF. The CDR3 DNA reads TGTGCCAGCAGTTACTCGGACAGGCAGGCCTACGAGCAGTACTTC.

V gene TRBV27 combines with J gene TRBJ2-7; 8 nucleotides agree with TRBD1. This CDR3 region has 13 residues. Germline lookup yields CDR1 MNHEY and CDR2 SMNVEV (reference sequence). The V segment lost 4 bases and the J segment 5 bases; nucleotides outside the gene matches: 4. The CDR3 region has the DNA TGTGCCAGCAGTTACGGACAGGGTAACGAGCAGTACTTC. It codes for CASSYGQGNEQYF.

The rearrangement joins TRBV10-1 to TRBJ2-1; TRBD2 matches 13 bases. The CDR3 sequence is 15 residues long. J gave up 7 bases and V 2 bases, and 2 bases lay outside the gene matches. The V gene's germline CDR1 is WNHNN and CDR2 SYGVQD (reference sequence). The CDR3 is CASSEGLAGENEQFF. The CDR3 DNA reads as TGCGCCAGCAGTGAGGGACTAGCGGGAGAAAATGAGCAGTTCTTC.

The rearrangement links TRBV2 to TRBJ1-2; 8 bases line up with TRBD1. Trimming cost V 7 bases and J 9 bases; bases outside gene matches: 4. CDR1 and CDR2 from the germline V gene are SNHLY and FYNNEI. CDR3 length: 11 amino acids. The chain's CDR3 is CASTQGARYTF. In DNA, the CDR3 is TGTGCCAGCACCCAGGGGGCGCGCTACACCTTC.

The chain is built from TRBV11-2 and TRBJ2-2; 10 bases are shared with TRBD2. The CDR3 has 17 residues. V was clipped by 2 bases and J by 6 bases; unmatched bases: 9. Germline CDR1 SGHAT, CDR2 FQNNGV. The CDR3 here is CASSLSLAGARAGELFF. DNA for the CDR3: TGTGCCAGCAGCTTATCGCTAGCGGGAGCTCGTGCCGGGGAGCTGTTTTTT.

The chain carries TRBV10-3 and TRBJ2-1; 7 bases fit TRBD2. This CDR3 contains 19 residues. Germline V CDR1 and CDR2: ENHRY, SYGVKD. With V trimmed by 3 bases and J by 4 bases, 18 bases remained unmatched. DNA of the CDR3: TGTGCCATCAGTGACCCTAGCGGAAGAAATGGGATTTCGTACAATGAGCAGTTCTTC. It specifies CAISDPSGRNGISYNEQFF.

The chain uses TRBV5-1 and TRBJ2-2; D possibly corresponds to TRBD1 (5 bases). This CDR3 region has 16 residues. V shed 2 bases and J shed 0 bases, with 11 bases lying between them. CDR1 and CDR2 (germline): SGHRS, YFSETQ. In DNA form, the CDR3 reads TGCGCCAGCAGCTTCCTACAGGAAACGAACACCGGGGAGCTGTTTTTT. Translation: CASSFLQETNTGELFF.

This sequence joins TRBV3-1 (or the pseudogene TRBV3-2) and TRBJ1-1; 10 nucleotides match TRBD1. The germline V gene has CDR1 LGHDT and CDR2 YNNKEL (reference sequence). The CDR3 has 15 amino acids. The J segment lost 3 bases and the V segment lost 1 base, leaving 2 bases of the junction unmatched. Here the CDR3 reads CASSQVGTGDTEAFF. For the CDR3, the DNA is TGTGCCAGCAGCCAAGTAGGGACAGGGGACACTGAAGCTTTCTTT.

J is TRBJ1-3 and V is TRBV27; D unclear. The CDR3 consists of 14 residues. Germline V gene lookup returns CDR1 MNHEY and CDR2 SMNVEV (reference sequence). V was pared by 6 bases and J by 0 bases, with 9 bases between. The CDR3 sequence: CASSRRDSGNTIYF. CDR3 nucleotides: TGTGCCAGCAGCCGGCGGGACTCTGGAAACACCATATATTTT.

Note on this clone: The junction shows a germline mismatch at one end, possibly a read error. The rearrangement joins TRBV7-7 to TRBJ2-7, with 8 bases identical to TRBD2. Looked up from germline, CDR1 is SSHAT and CDR2 is FNYEAQ (reference sequence). The CDR3 runs 16 residues. CDR3 amino acids: CASSHGGGSEVREQYF. The DNA for the CDR3 is TGTGCTAGCAGCCACGGCGGGGGGAGTGAGGTCCGCGAGCAGTACTTC.

This chain uses TRBV15 with TRBJ1-4; the D gene is possibly TRBD1 (5 bases). V gave up 4 bases and J gave up 4 bases, with 7 bases separating them. The CDR3 has 13 amino acids. Germline V CDR1 and CDR2: LNHNV, YYDKDF (reference sequence). The CDR3 nucleotides are TGTGCCACCAGCAATAGGGGTAATGAAAAACTGTTTTTT. Protein sequence: CATSNRGNEKLFF.